This TCR beta chain was recovered during a study of T cell repertoires in cytomegalovirus infection. About the research overall: From public TCR beta signatures came an indication of both CMV infection and matching HLA type.

One entry per CDR3 protein results from TCRdb running MiXCR on the reads. Seen here are approximately 140,000 distinct CDR3 sequences, 7.5% to 9% observed once, and the top ten hold over 9%. V shed 2 bases, J shed 7 bases, and the junction held 7 bases outside the gene matches. The CDR3 has 16 amino acids. CDR1 is SNHLY and CDR2 is FYNNEI in the germline V gene. The chain recombines TRBV2 with TRBJ2-2, with 10 bases lining up with TRBD2. Sequencing was carried out using PBMCs. The receptor was derived from a human donor in good health (CMV status not recorded). Some clones in this sample may be carry-over from other donors' samples. DNA of the CDR3: TGTGCCAGCAGTGAAACAGCGGGGGGGCTGATCGGGGAGCTGTTTTTT. As protein: CASSETAGGLIGELFF.